The rows below give T cell receptor beta chains drawn from one sample of a study of CXCR3-negative and CXCR3-positive naive CD8 T cells. With the 5' RACE reads reprocessed, TCRdb shows one record per CDR3 protein and no DNA. In all, the sample yields 38,000 or so distinct CDR3 sequences. The sample consisted of naive CXCR3- CD8+ T cells from blood. Every receptor here comes from a human donor in good health. Some clones in this sample may be carry-over from other donors' samples. The CDR3 runs from the conserved cysteine through the conserved F or W. Fields, in order: V gene, J gene, CDR3 length, clone size, CDR3 protein. A clone size is listed for some rows: how often the clone was seen (once, few, many), or a class if it is expanded.

v_gene: TRBV5-1; j_gene: TRBJ1-4; len: 13; abundance: -; CDR3aa: CARNGTEDEKLFF
v_gene: TRBV5-4; j_gene: TRBJ2-1; len: 16; abundance: -; CDR3aa: CASSLLPSGRNNEQFF
v_gene: TRBV6-5; j_gene: TRBJ1-5; len: 13; abundance: -; CDR3aa: CASSFGPNQPQHF
v_gene: TRBV7-9; j_gene: TRBJ1-1; len: 16; abundance: -; CDR3aa: CASSSLSTGGNTEAFF
v_gene: TRBV7-6; j_gene: TRBJ2-2; len: 15; abundance: -; CDR3aa: CASTLGQVSTGELFF
v_gene: TRBV7-9; j_gene: TRBJ2-1; len: 18; abundance: -; CDR3aa: CASSQAIGRGGIYNEQFF
v_gene: TRBV29-1; j_gene: TRBJ1-2; len: 14; abundance: -; CDR3aa: CSVESQGPNYGYTF
v_gene: TRBV7-6; j_gene: TRBJ1-1; len: 15; abundance: -; CDR3aa: CASSLDGAENTEAFF
v_gene: TRBV18; j_gene: TRBJ2-7; len: 17; abundance: medium-sized; CDR3aa: CASSLVSSRDRSYEQYF
v_gene: TRBV29-1; j_gene: TRBJ2-5; len: 13; abundance: -; CDR3aa: CSVDPRAQETQYF
v_gene: TRBV7-6; j_gene: TRBJ2-7; len: 15; abundance: -; CDR3aa: CASSAGQGRLVEQYF
v_gene: TRBV12-3/TRBV12-4; j_gene: TRBJ2-2; len: 16; abundance: -; CDR3aa: CASSTPGTVNTGELFF
v_gene: TRBV18; j_gene: TRBJ1-1; len: 12; abundance: -; CDR3aa: CASSPQNTEAFF
v_gene: TRBV29-1; j_gene: TRBJ1-4; len: 14; abundance: -; CDR3aa: CSGRIRGAGEKLFF
v_gene: TRBV6-5; j_gene: TRBJ2-1; len: 19; abundance: -; CDR3aa: CASSYSRLYSTSGGPEQFF
v_gene: TRBV11-2; j_gene: TRBJ2-7; len: 14; abundance: -; CDR3aa: CASSWQANSYEQYF
v_gene: TRBV10-3; j_gene: TRBJ2-3; len: 16; abundance: -; CDR3aa: CAISPRTSGDTDTQYF
v_gene: TRBV5-1; j_gene: TRBJ1-1; len: 15; abundance: -; CDR3aa: CASSLFKGTNTEAFF
v_gene: TRBV5-1; j_gene: TRBJ2-7; len: 13; abundance: -; CDR3aa: CASNPDSSYEQYF
v_gene: TRBV29-1; j_gene: TRBJ2-2; len: 15; abundance: -; CDR3aa: CSVESQGTVAGELFF
v_gene: TRBV9; j_gene: TRBJ2-5; len: 15; abundance: -; CDR3aa: CASSPRTSEGETQYF
v_gene: TRBV12-3/TRBV12-4; j_gene: TRBJ1-5; len: 14; abundance: -; CDR3aa: CASSPNDSNQPQHF
v_gene: TRBV7-2; j_gene: TRBJ1-1; len: 15; abundance: -; CDR3aa: CASSLVGRGNTEAFF
v_gene: TRBV7-2; j_gene: TRBJ2-7; len: 13; abundance: medium-sized; CDR3aa: CASSRYGPYEQYF
v_gene: TRBV4-3; j_gene: TRBJ1-1; len: 16; abundance: -; CDR3aa: CASSQDLGRINTEAFF
v_gene: TRBV12-3/TRBV12-4; j_gene: TRBJ2-1; len: 15; abundance: -; CDR3aa: CASSLAAGRYNEQFF
v_gene: TRBV21-1; j_gene: TRBJ2-3; len: 16; abundance: -; CDR3aa: CASRWPGQGTTDTQYF
v_gene: TRBV4-3; j_gene: TRBJ2-7; len: 14; abundance: -; CDR3aa: CASSQDRDINEQYF
v_gene: TRBV27; j_gene: TRBJ2-7; len: 14; abundance: -; CDR3aa: CASSTSGGPYEQYF
v_gene: TRBV11-2; j_gene: TRBJ2-7; len: 14; abundance: -; CDR3aa: CASSFPGTGYEQYF
v_gene: TRBV14; j_gene: TRBJ1-1; len: 15; abundance: -; CDR3aa: CASSQYGTANTEAFF
v_gene: TRBV20-1; j_gene: TRBJ1-1; len: 14; abundance: -; CDR3aa: CSARPPGLDTEAFF
v_gene: TRBV29-1; j_gene: TRBJ1-1; len: 14; abundance: -; CDR3aa: CSIRRPRVNTEAFF
v_gene: TRBV12-3/TRBV12-4; j_gene: TRBJ2-1; len: 17; abundance: -; CDR3aa: CASRLASGTSAHNEQFF
v_gene: TRBV27; j_gene: TRBJ2-7; len: 15; abundance: -; CDR3aa: CASSLYPPGVYEQYF
v_gene: TRBV6-5; j_gene: TRBJ2-1; len: 16; abundance: -; CDR3aa: CASSYSPGGSYNEQFF
v_gene: TRBV9; j_gene: TRBJ2-7; len: 14; abundance: -; CDR3aa: CASSARDRAYEQYF
v_gene: TRBV29-1; j_gene: TRBJ2-7; len: 13; abundance: -; CDR3aa: CSASDSYSYEQYF
v_gene: TRBV25-1; j_gene: TRBJ2-2; len: 19; abundance: -; CDR3aa: CASSEYVSSPGLNTGELFF
v_gene: TRBV7-9; j_gene: TRBJ2-1; len: 16; abundance: -; CDR3aa: CASSLGRAGFVDLVFF